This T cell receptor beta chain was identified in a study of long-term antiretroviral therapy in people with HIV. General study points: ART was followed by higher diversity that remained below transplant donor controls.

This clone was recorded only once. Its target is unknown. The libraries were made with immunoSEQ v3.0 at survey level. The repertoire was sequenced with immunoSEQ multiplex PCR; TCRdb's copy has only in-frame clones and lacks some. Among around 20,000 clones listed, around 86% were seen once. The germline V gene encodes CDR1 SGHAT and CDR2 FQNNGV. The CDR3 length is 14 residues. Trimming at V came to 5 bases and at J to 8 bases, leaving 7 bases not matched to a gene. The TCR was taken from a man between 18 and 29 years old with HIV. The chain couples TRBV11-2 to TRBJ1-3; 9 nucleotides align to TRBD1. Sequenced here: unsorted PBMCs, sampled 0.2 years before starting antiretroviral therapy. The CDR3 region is CASSLQDRGHTIYF. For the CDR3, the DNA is TGTGCCAGCAGCCTTCAGGACAGGGGACACACCATATATTTT.